This T cell receptor (beta chain) came from a study of T cell responses to AZD1222 COVID-19 vaccine. Profiling relied on immunoSEQ multiplex PCR, and the TCRdb table lists in-frame clones only, not all of them. The sample lists some 160,000 clones, 85% to 95% occurring once. Notes on this clone: The antigen is not known.

Whole-study results and caveats: When two AZD1222 doses had been given, Spike-specific TCR breadth and depth rose. Donors were largely white British and mainly female; clonal diversity was possibly underestimated. Distributed over spike, vaccine-associated CD4 TCRs predominated at 160-218 and 743-854.

The CDR3 is 17 residues long. Trimming cost V 4 bases and J 6 bases, with 23 bases left between them. CDR1 MGHRA and CDR2 YSYEKL come from the germline V gene. The receptor's source is an adult in good health. The sequenced sample was peripheral blood, obtained on day 0 of AZD1222 vaccination. The rearrangement uses TRBV4-1 and TRBJ2-3, with D tentatively TRBD1 or TRBD2 (5 bases each). The DNA for the CDR3 is TGCGCCAGCAGCCTCGGCTGGCAGAGGGGTACGAGCGATACGCAGTATTTT. It is translated as CASSLGWQRGTSDTQYF.